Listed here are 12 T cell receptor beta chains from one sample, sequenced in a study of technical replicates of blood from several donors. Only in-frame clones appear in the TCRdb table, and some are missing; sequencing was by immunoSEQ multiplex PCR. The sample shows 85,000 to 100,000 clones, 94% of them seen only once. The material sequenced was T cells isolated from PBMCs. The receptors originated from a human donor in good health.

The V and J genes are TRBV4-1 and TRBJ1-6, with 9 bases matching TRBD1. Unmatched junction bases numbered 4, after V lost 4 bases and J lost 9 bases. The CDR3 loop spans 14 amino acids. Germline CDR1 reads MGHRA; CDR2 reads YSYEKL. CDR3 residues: CASSPGQGSSPLHF. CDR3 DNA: TGCGCCAGCAGCCCCGGACAGGGGAGTTCACCCCTCCACTTT.

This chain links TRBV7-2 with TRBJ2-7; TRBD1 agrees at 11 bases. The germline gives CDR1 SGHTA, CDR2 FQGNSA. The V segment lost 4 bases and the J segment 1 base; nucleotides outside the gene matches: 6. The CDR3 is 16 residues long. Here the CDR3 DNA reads TGTGCCAGCAGCTACCCACGGGACAGGGGGTCCTACGAGCAGTACTTC. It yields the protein CASSYPRDRGSYEQYF.

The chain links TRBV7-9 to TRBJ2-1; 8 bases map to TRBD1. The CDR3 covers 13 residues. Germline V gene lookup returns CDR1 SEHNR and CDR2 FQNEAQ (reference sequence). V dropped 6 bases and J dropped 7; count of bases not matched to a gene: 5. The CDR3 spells CASRGTGGNEQFF. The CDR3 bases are TGTGCCAGCAGAGGGACAGGAGGGAATGAGCAGTTCTTC.

In DNA form, the CDR3 reads TGTGCCAGTAGTACGAATCGGGACAGGGGATCGAGGGAGCAGTACTTC. Encoded protein: CASSTNRDRGSREQYF. This chain connects TRBV19 to TRBJ2-7; 10 bases are shared with TRBD1. CDR1 and CDR2 (germline): LNHDA, SQIVND (reference sequence). The ends lost 4 bases at V and 7 bases at J; junction bases unmatched: 13. This CDR3 contains 16 residues.

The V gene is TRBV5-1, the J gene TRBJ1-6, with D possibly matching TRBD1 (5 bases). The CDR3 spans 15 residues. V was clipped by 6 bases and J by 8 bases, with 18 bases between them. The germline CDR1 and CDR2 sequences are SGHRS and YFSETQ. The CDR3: CASTYDSPTDSPLHF. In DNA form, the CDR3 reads TGCGCCAGCACCTACGACAGCCCCACCGATTCACCCCTCCACTTT.

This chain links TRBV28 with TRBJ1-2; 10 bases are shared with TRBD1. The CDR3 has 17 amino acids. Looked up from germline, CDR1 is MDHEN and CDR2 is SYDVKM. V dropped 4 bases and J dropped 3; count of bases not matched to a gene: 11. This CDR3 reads CASSSRTGGRGDYGYTF. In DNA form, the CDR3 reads TGTGCCAGCAGTTCCCGGACAGGGGGGCGCGGAGACTATGGCTACACCTTC.

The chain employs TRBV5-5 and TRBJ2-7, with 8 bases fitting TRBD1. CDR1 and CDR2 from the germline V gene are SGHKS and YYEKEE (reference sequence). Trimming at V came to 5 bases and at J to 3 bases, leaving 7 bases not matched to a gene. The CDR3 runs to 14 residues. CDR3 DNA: TGTGCCAGCAGAATTACAGGGGGAAGCTACGAGCAGTACTTC. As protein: CASRITGGSYEQYF.

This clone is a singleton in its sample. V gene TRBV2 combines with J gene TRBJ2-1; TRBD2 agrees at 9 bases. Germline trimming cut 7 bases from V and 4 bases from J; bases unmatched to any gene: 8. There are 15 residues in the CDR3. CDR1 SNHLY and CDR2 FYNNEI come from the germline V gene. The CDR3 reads CASMKEAGGYNEQFF. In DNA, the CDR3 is TGTGCCAGCATGAAGGAGGCGGGGGGGTACAATGAGCAGTTCTTC.

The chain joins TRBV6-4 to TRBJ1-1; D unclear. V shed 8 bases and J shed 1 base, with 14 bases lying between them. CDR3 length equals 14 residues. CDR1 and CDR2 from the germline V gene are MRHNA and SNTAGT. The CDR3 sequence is CASSREVENTEAFF. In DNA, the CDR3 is TGTGCCAGCTCCCGGGAAGTTGAGAACACTGAAGCTTTCTTT.

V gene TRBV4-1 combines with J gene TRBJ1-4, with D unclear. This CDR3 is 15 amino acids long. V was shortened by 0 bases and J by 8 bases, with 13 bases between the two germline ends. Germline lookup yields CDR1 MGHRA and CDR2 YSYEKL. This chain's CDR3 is CASSQDSREGEKLFF. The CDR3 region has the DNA TGCGCCAGCAGCCAAGATTCACGAGAGGGAGAAAAACTGTTTTTT.

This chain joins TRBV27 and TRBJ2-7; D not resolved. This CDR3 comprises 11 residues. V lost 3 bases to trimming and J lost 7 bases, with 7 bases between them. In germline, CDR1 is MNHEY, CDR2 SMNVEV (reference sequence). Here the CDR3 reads CASSFSREQYF. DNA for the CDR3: TGTGCCAGCAGTTTCTCTCGGGAGCAGTACTTC.

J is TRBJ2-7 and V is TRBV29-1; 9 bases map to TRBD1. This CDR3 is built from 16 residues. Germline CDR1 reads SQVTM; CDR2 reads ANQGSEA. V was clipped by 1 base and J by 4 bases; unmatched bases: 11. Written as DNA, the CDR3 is TGCAGCGTTGAAGGCCGTAGTGGGGACAGGGTTTACGAGCAGTACTTC. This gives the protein CSVEGRSGDRVYEQYF.